Many counts were recorded for the clone carrying this T cell receptor beta chain. Antigen specificity is unknown. Hyperthyroidism was classified as stable if no ophthalmopathy occurred within 18 months of follow-up. Eligible hyperthyroidism cases comprised new diagnoses of under 2 months' duration in individuals aged 18 to 65. This specimen belongs to a study of Graves' ophthalmopathy and Graves' hyperthyroidism. Beta-chain TCR CDR3 regions were amplified from RNA transcripts. HTBI primers primed a first-round RT-PCR, and a second-round multiplex PCR followed. TCRdb itself ran the multiplex PCR reads through MiXCR, one entry per CDR3 protein. Of 400,000 to 450,000 distinct CDR3 sequences in the sample, around a fifth were seen once. Study observations and caveats: Predictions made by the model for ophthalmopathy progression reached under 71% sensitivity and roughly 79% specificity. Blood samples also showed most expanded thyroid clonotypes exceeding 0.001 frequency.

Per the germline V gene, CDR1 is SGHRS and CDR2 is YFSETQ. Trimming took 5 bases from V and 0 from J, leaving 12 bases between them. CDR3 size: 14 residues. The sample taken for sequencing was peripheral blood. The chain has TRBV5-1 and TRBJ2-7; perhaps TRBD1 as D (7 bases). The source of this sequence is a woman aged 18 to 35 with stable Graves' hyperthyroidism. The CDR3: CASRPQGGSYEQYF. The CDR3 nucleotides read TGCGCCAGCAGACCTCAGGGGGGCTCCTACGAGCAGTACTTC.